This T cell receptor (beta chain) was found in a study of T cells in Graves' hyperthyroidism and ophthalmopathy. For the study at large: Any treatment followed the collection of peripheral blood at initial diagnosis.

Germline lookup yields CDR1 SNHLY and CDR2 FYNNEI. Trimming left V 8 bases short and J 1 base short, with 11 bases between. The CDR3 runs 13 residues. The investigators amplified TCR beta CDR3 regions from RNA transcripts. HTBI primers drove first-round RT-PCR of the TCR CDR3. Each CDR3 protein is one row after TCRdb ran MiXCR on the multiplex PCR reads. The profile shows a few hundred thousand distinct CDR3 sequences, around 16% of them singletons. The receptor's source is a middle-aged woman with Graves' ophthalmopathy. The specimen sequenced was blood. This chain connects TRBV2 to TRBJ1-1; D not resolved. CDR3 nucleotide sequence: TGTGCCAGCGATTTGGAACAGAACACTGAAGCTTTCTTT. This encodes CASDLEQNTEAFF.